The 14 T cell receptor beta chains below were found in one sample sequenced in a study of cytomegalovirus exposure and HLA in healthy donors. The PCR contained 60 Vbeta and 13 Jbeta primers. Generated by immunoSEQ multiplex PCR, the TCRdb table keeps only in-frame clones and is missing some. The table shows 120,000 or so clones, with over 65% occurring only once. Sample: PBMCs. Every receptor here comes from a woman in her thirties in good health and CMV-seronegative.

CDR3 coding DNA: TGTGCCAGCAGCACCAGCTCCTACAATGAGCAGTTCTTC. It specifies CASSTSSYNEQFF. J is TRBJ2-1 and V is TRBV28; D call uncertain. CDR1 MDHEN and CDR2 SYDVKM come from the germline V gene. The CDR3 covers 13 residues. Trimming took 6 bases from V and 0 from J, leaving 6 bases between them.

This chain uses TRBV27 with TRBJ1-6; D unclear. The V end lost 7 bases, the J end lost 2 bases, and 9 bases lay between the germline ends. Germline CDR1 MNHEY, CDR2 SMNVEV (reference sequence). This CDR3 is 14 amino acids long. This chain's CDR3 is CASTAGTYNSPLHF. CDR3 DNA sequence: TGTGCCAGCACCGCCGGGACCTATAATTCACCCCTCCACTTT.

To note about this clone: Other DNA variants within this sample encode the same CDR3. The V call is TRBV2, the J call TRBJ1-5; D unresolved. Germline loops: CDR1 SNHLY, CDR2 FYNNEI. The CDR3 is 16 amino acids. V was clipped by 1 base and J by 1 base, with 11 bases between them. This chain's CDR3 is CASSEGGRRSNQPQHF. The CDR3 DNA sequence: TGTGCCAGCAGTGAAGGTGGGCGCAGGAGCAATCAGCCCCAGCATTTT.

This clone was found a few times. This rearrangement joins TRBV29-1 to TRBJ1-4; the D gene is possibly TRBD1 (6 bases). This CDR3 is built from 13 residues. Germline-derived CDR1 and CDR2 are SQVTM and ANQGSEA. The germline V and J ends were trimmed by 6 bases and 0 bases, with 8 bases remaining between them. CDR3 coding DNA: TGCAGCGTGTACAGGGCAACTAATGAAAAACTGTTTTTT. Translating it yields CSVYRATNEKLFF.

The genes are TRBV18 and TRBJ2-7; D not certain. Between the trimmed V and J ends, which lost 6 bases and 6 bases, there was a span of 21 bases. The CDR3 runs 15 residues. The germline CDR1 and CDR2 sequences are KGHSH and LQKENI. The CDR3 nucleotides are TGTGCCAGCTCTCCCGATGGCCTCGCAGGATCCGAGCAGTACTTC. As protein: CASSPDGLAGSEQYF.

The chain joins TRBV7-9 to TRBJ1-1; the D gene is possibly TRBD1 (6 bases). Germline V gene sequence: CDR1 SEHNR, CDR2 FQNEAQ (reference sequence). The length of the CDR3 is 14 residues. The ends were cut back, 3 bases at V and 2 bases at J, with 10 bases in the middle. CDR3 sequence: CASSFSGANTEAFF. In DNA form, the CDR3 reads TGTGCCAGCAGCTTTTCAGGGGCCAACACTGAAGCTTTCTTT. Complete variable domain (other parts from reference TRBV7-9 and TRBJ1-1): DTGVSQNPRHKITKRGQNVTFRCDPISEHNRLYWYRQTLGQGPEFLTYFQNEAQLEKSRLLSDRFSAERPKGSFSTLEIQRTEQGDSAMYLCASSFSGANTEAFFGQGTRLTVV.

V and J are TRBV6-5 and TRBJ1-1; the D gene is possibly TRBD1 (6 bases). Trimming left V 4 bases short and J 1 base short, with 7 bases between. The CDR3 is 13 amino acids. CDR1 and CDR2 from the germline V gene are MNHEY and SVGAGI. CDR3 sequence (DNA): TGTGCCAGCAGTTGGACAGAGAACACTGAAGCTTTCTTT. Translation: CASSWTENTEAFF.

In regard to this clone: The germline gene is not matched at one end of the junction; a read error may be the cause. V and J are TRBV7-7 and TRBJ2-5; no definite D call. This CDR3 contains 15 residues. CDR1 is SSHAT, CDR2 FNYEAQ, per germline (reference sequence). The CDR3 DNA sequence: TGTGCTAGCAGCTTGGGCCGGTGGCAGCAAGAGACCCAGTACTTC. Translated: CASSLGRWQQETQYF.

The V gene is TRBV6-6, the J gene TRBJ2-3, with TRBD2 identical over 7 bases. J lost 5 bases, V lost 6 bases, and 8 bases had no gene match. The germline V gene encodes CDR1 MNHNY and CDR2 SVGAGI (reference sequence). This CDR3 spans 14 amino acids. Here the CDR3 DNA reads TGTGCCAGCAGCCCCTACCCGGGAGGAGATACGCAGTATTTT. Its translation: CASSPYPGGDTQYF.

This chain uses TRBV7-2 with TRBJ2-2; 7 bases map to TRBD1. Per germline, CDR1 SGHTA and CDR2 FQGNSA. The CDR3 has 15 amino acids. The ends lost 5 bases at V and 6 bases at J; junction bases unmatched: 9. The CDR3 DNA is TGTGCCAGCAGCACACGACAGGGTTTTGCCGGGGAGCTGTTTTTT. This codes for CASSTRQGFAGELFF.

The CDR3 spells CASGGPGGGYSNQPQHF. The CDR3 DNA reads TGTGCCAGCGGTGGGCCAGGGGGAGGATATAGCAATCAGCCCCAGCATTTT. The chain recombines TRBV28 with TRBJ1-5; 7 nucleotides agree with TRBD1. The CDR3 is 17 residues long. V was pared by 8 bases and J by 0 bases, with 13 bases of the junction left unmatched. CDR1 is MDHEN, CDR2 SYDVKM, per germline.

CDR3 sequence: CAISAGEGMNTEAFF. The CDR3 region has the DNA TGTGCCATCAGTGCGGGGGAAGGGATGAACACTGAAGCTTTCTTT. The V and J genes are TRBV10-3 and TRBJ1-1; TRBD1 is a possible D gene (5 bases). Trimming removed 4 bases from V and 0 bases from J, with 12 bases in between. CDR3 length: 15 residues. Germline CDR1 and CDR2: ENHRY and SYGVKD.

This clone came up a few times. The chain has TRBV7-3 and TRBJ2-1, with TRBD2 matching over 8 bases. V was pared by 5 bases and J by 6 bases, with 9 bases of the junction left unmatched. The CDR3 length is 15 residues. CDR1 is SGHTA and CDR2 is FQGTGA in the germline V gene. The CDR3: CASSPLAGIGNEQFF. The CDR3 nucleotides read TGTGCCAGCAGCCCCTTAGCGGGAATCGGCAATGAGCAGTTCTTC.

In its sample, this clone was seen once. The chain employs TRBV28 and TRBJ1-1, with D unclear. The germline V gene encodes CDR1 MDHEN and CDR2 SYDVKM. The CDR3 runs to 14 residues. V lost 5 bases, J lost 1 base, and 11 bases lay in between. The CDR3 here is CASSHDMWNTEAFF. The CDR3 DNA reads TGTGCCAGCAGTCACGACATGTGGAACACTGAAGCTTTCTTT.